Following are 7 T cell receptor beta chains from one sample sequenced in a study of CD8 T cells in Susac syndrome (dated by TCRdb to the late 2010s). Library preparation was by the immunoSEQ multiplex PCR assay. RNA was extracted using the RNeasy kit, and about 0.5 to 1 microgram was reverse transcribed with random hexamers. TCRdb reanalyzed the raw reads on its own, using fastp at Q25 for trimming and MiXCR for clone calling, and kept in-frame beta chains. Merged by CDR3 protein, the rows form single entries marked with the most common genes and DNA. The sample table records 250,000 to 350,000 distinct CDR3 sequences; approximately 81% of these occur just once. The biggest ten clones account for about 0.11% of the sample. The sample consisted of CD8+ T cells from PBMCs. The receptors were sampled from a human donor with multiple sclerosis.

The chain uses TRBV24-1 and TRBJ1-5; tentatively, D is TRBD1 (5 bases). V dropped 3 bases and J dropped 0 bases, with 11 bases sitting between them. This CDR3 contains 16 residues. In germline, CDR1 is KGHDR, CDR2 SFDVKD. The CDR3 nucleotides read TGTGCCACCAGTGATGCCTGGACACATAGCAATCAGCCCCAGCATTTT. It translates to CATSDAWTHSNQPQHF.

CDR3 coding DNA: TGTGCTAGTGCCATGACAGGTGTCCACACTGAAGCTTTCTTT. Protein sequence: CASAMTGVHTEAFF. The chain uses TRBV12-5 and TRBJ1-1, with D maybe TRBD1 (6 bases). V dropped 7 bases and J dropped 3 bases, with 15 bases sitting between them. Germline-derived CDR1 and CDR2 are LGHNT and FRNRAP. The CDR3 totals 14 residues.

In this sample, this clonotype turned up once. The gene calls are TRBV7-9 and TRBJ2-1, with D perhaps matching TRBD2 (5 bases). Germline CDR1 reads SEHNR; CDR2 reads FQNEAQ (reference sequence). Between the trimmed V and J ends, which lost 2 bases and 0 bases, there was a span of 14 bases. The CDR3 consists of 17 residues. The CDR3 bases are TGTGCCAGCAGCTTAATTGGAGGTAGCCCCTCCTACAATGAGCAGTTCTTC. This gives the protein CASSLIGGSPSYNEQFF.

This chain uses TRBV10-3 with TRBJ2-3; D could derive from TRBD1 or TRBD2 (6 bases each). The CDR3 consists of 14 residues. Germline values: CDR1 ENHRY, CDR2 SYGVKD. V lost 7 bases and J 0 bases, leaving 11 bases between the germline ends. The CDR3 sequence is CAIMGGGSTDTQYF. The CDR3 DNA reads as TGTGCCATCATGGGGGGCGGTAGCACAGATACGCAGTATTTT.

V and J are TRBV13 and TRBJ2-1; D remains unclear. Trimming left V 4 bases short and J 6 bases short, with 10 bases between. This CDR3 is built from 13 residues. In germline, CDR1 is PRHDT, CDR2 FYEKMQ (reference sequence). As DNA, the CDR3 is TGTGCCAGCAGCTCTCGGAAGGGCAATGAGCAGTTCTTC. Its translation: CASSSRKGNEQFF.

CDR3 protein: CASRARAGGYNEQFF. The CDR3 coding sequence is TGTGCCAGTAGGGCTCGTGCAGGGGGCTACAATGAGCAGTTCTTC. V is TRBV19 and J is TRBJ2-1; 7 bases map to TRBD1. The germline V gene encodes CDR1 LNHDA and CDR2 SQIVND (reference sequence). J gave up 3 bases and V 6 bases, and 8 bases lay outside the gene matches. CDR3 length: 15 residues.

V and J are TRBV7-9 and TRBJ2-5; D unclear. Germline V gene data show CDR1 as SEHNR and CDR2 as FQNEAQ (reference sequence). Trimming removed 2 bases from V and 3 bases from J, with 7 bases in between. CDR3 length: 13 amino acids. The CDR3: CASSLSEEETQYF. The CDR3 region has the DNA TGTGCCAGCAGCTTATCGGAAGAAGAGACCCAGTACTTC.